These T cell receptor beta chains were read from a single sample in a study of cytomegalovirus exposure and HLA in healthy donors. Here immunoSEQ multiplex PCR was the method, and the copy in TCRdb shows in-frame clones only, minus some. The sample includes roughly 120,000 clones, about 80% seen only once; the top ten take about 3.3%. The sequenced material came from PBMCs. These receptors were taken from a male donor in good health and CMV-seronegative. CDR3s include the opening cysteine and the closing phenylalanine or tryptophan. The D gene is left open where the match is weak. Not every row has a clone size; where given, it reads once, few, many or a size class.

V	size	J	D	DNA	CDR3
TRBV2	-	TRBJ2-1	-	TGTGCCAGCAGGCCGACACTTACCTACAATGAGCAGTTCTTC	CASRPTLTYNEQFF
TRBV6-5	-	TRBJ1-1	-	TGTGCCAGCGCGGGGGTGAACACTGAAGCTTTCTTT	CASAGVNTEAFF
TRBV6-6	-	TRBJ1-6	-	TGTGCCAGCAGTACCCTGGGGGAGGGAAAGTCACCCCTCCACTTT	CASSTLGEGKSPLHF
TRBV5-1	-	TRBJ2-3	TRBD2	TGCGCCAGCAGCTTGGACACGGGAGGGGTGTATACGCAGTATTTT	CASSLDTGGVYTQYF
TRBV2	-	TRBJ2-6	-	TGTGCCAGCGATATCGAGGGTTACGTCCTGACTTTC	CASDIEGYVLTF
TRBV27	-	TRBJ1-5	TRBD1	TGTGCCAGCAGTTTATCCCGGACAGGTACCCAGCATTTT	CASSLSRTGTQHF
TRBV19	-	TRBJ1-1	-	TGTGCCAGTAGTATAGACAGGGCGAACACTGAAGCTTTCTTT	CASSIDRANTEAFF
TRBV18	once	TRBJ1-1	-	TGTGCCAGCTCACCACTACACCCGAACACTGAAGCTTTCTTT	CASSPLHPNTEAFF
TRBV7-9	-	TRBJ1-1	-	TGTGCCAGCAGCCCTCAGGGCACTGAAGCTTTCTTT	CASSPQGTEAFF
TRBV7-9	-	TRBJ2-1	-	TGTTCCAGCAGCTTACTAGGGCAGCGGGCCCAATCCTACAATGAGCAGTTCTTC	CSSSLLGQRAQSYNEQFF
TRBV15	-	TRBJ2-1	-	TGTGCCACCAGCAGAGTACGAGGGTACAATGAGCAGTTCTTC	CATSRVRGYNEQFF
TRBV27	-	TRBJ2-3	TRBD1	TGTGCCAGCAGTTCCCCCCCGGGGACAGGGATCCCAGATACGCAGTATTTT	CASSSPPGTGIPDTQYF
TRBV5-1	-	TRBJ2-7	TRBD1	TGCGCCAGCAGCTTGTCAGGGGGCGCGGGCGAGCAGTACTTC	CASSLSGGAGEQYF
TRBV30	-	TRBJ1-1	-	TGTGCCTGGAGTGTACAGTATGAAGCTTTCTTT	CAWSVQYEAFF
TRBV30	-	TRBJ1-3	-	TGTGCCTGGACAGATATTGGAAACACCATATATTTT	CAWTDIGNTIYF
TRBV7-9	-	TRBJ2-3	TRBD2	TGTGCCAGCAGCGAATGGGGACTAGCGGGTCTGGAGGGTACGCAGTATTTT	CASSEWGLAGLEGTQYF
TRBV5-1	-	TRBJ1-1	-	TGCGCCAGCAGCGTCGTACCGGGACACATGAACACTGAAGCTTTCTTT	CASSVVPGHMNTEAFF
TRBV28	-	TRBJ1-1	-	TGTGCCAGCAGTTTCACGGAGACGAACACTGAAGCTTTCTTT	CASSFTETNTEAFF
TRBV4-1	-	TRBJ1-3	TRBD1	TGCGCCAGCAACTGGGGACAGGGGGCGAGCTCTGGAAACACCATATATTTT	CASNWGQGASSGNTIYF
TRBV5-1	-	TRBJ2-7	TRBD1	TGCGCCAGCAGCTCCACAGGGGGAGGATCCTACGAGCAGTACTTC	CASSSTGGGSYEQYF
TRBV2	-	TRBJ2-5	TRBD2	TGTGCCACCAGCGGGGTACGGGAGACCCAGTACTTC	CATSGVRETQYF
TRBV9	-	TRBJ2-6	TRBD1	TGTGCCAGCAGCGATAATAGTGACAGGGTCGGGGCCAACGTCCTGACTTTC	CASSDNSDRVGANVLTF
TRBV6-1	-	TRBJ1-1	-	TGTGCCAGCAGTGAACCATACACTGAAGCTTTCTTT	CASSEPYTEAFF
TRBV7-3	-	TRBJ2-5	-	TGTGCCAGCAGCCGGACAAACCAAGAGACCCAGTACTTC	CASSRTNQETQYF
TRBV4-3	-	TRBJ2-7	-	TGCGCCAGCAGCCAAGGGGTACAGGGGAGGCACGAGCAGTACTTC	CASSQGVQGRHEQYF
TRBV25-1	-	TRBJ2-5	TRBD2	TGTGCCAGCAGCGCCCCGGGAGGGCCTAGGGAGACCCAGTACTTC	CASSAPGGPRETQYF
TRBV5-8	once	TRBJ2-7	-	TGTGCCAGCAGCTTGTCCCTCCCGGAGGGCGGTGTAAGGTCCTACGAGCAGTACTTC	CASSLSLPEGGVRSYEQYF
TRBV5-1	once	TRBJ2-3	-	TGCGCCAGCAGTGTCCAGACCCTAGGCACAGATACGCAGTATTTT	CASSVQTLGTDTQYF
TRBV5-1	-	TRBJ1-1	TRBD1	TGCGCCAGCCGGACAGGTTTTTCGTACGGCACTGAAGCTTTCTTT	CASRTGFSYGTEAFF
TRBV18	-	TRBJ1-2	TRBD1	TGTGCCAGCTCACCACGAACAGGGGAGGGCTACACCTTC	CASSPRTGEGYTF
TRBV21-1	-	TRBJ2-7	-	TGTGCCGCACATGGGCAGAGGGTTTGTTTTGTCGTGTCCTACGAGCAGTACTTC	CAAHGQRVCFVVSYEQYF
TRBV28	-	TRBJ1-4	-	TGTGCCAGCAGTTTGGTGGAGGCAAAACTGTTTTTT	CASSLVEAKLFF
TRBV10-3	-	TRBJ1-2	-	TGTGCCATCAGTGATGGCGGGGGCTACACCTTC	CAISDGGGYTF
TRBV7-9	-	TRBJ1-3	-	TGTGCCAGCAGCTCCCGAGGAGGACTCTCTGGAAACACCATATATTTT	CASSSRGGLSGNTIYF
TRBV4-1	few	TRBJ2-3	-	TGCGCCAGCAGCCCCCTGGGCAGGGGGGAGAGAACGCAGTATTTT	CASSPLGRGERTQYF
TRBV6-1	-	TRBJ2-1	-	TGTGCCAGCAGTGAAGAGGCAGGGGATCTCTACAATGAGCAGTTCTTC	CASSEEAGDLYNEQFF
TRBV5-1	-	TRBJ1-1	-	TGCGCCAGCAGCTTGGAGGGGCGGACTATGACTGAAGCTTTCTTT	CASSLEGRTMTEAFF
TRBV2	-	TRBJ2-7	-	TGTGCCGAAGGGGCCAGCTCCTACGAGCAGTACTTC	CAEGASSYEQYF
TRBV2	-	TRBJ2-7	-	TGTGCCAGCCGGGTTATCCCCTCCTACGAGCAGTACTTC	CASRVIPSYEQYF
TRBV5-4	-	TRBJ2-5	TRBD2	TGTGCCAGCAGCTTGGGGACTAGCGGGGGACTGGAGACCCAGTACTTC	CASSLGTSGGLETQYF
TRBV6-5	-	TRBJ1-2	-	TGTGCCAGCAGTTACGGGCACTATGGCTACACCTTC	CASSYGHYGYTF
TRBV5-6	-	TRBJ1-1	TRBD1	TGTGCCAGCAGCCCCCCAGGGGGCCAGGGGGCGCTGAACACTGAAGCTTTCTTT	CASSPPGGQGALNTEAFF
TRBV7-9	-	TRBJ2-7	TRBD1	TGTGCCAGCAGCCGAGGACAGGGAGCCTACGAGCAGTACTTC	CASSRGQGAYEQYF
TRBV27	-	TRBJ1-1	-	TGTGCCAGCAGTTTATCGGGAGGATCACTTGAAGGGGCTTTCTTT	CASSLSGGSLEGAFF
TRBV7-9	-	TRBJ1-2	-	TGTTCCAGCAGCCCATCCCCTACAGGTCCCTACGGCTACACCTTC	CSSSPSPTGPYGYTF
TRBV6-5	-	TRBJ2-7	-	TGTGCCAGCAGTTACGCGCAGGCCTACGAGCAGTACTTC	CASSYAQAYEQYF
TRBV7-2	-	TRBJ2-7	TRBD1	TGTGCCAGCAGCCCCGGGACAGGGGGCTTCTACGAGCAGTACTTC	CASSPGTGGFYEQYF
TRBV7-9	-	TRBJ1-2	-	TGTGCCAGCAGCCAGGACCAATTCGCAGCGGATAGATATGGCTACACCTTC	CASSQDQFAADRYGYTF
TRBV30	-	TRBJ1-5	-	TGTGCCTGGCTAAGGACAGAGAATCAGCCCCAGCATTTT	CAWLRTENQPQHF